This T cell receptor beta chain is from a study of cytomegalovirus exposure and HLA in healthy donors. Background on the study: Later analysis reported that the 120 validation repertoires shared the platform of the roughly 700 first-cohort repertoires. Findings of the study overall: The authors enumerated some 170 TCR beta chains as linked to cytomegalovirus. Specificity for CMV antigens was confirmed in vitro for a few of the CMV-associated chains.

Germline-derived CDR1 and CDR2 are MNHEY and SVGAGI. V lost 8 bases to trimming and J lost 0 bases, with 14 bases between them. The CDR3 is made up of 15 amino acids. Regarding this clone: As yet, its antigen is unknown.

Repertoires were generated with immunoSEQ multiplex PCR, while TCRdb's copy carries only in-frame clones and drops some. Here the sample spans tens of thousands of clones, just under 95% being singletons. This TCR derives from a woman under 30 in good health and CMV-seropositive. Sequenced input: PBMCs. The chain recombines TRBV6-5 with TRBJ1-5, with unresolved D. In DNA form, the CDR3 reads TGTGCCAGCCCCCGCGGCAGCGATAGCAATCAGCCCCAGCATTTT. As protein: CASPRGSDSNQPQHF.